These 17 T cell receptor beta chains originate from one sample sequenced in a study of CD8 T cells in ankylosing spondylitis (dated by TCRdb to about 2017). Which antigens these TCRs recognize remains unknown. Study-wide conclusions, independent of this receptor: Blood from ankylosing spondylitis patients appeared to be characterized by a TCR beta motif composed of under 10 highly homologous amino acid variants.

Library construction relied on 5' RACE. For sequencing, an Illumina HiSeq 2500 was employed. The public reads were quality trimmed at Q25 with fastp and then assembled into clones with MiXCR by TCRdb, keeping productive beta chains. Each CDR3 protein appears once, grouped with its most common genes and DNA. This sample comprises 750,000 to 850,000 distinct CDR3 sequences, around 11% of them detected only once. The ten largest clonotypes hold about 0.49% of the sample. The source material was blood, either unsorted or a sorted T cell fraction (not recorded which). These receptors were collected from a male donor with ankylosing spondylitis.

This clonotype was recorded a few times. The CDR3 DNA sequence: TGCGCCAGCAGCTTGGATCGGGTAGCGGGCGGAGGGGAGCTGTTTTTT. It encodes CASSLDRVAGGGELFF. The rearrangement joins TRBV5-1 to TRBJ2-2; 7 bases agree with TRBD2. This CDR3 is built from 16 residues. After removal of 0 bases from V and 8 bases from J, the junction contained 10 bases not matched to a gene. Germline CDR1 reads SGHRS; CDR2 reads YFSETQ.

This clonotype has only a few counts. The CDR3 sequence: CASSLGTAGYGYTF. In nucleotides, the CDR3 is TGTGCCAGCAGCCTGGGGACAGCGGGCTATGGCTACACCTTC. The chain joins TRBV7-2 to TRBJ1-2; 7 bases line up with TRBD1. The CDR3 contains 14 residues. Germline lookup yields CDR1 SGHTA and CDR2 FQGNSA. The J segment lost 4 bases and the V segment lost 5 bases, leaving 7 bases of the junction unmatched.

Ten or more counts support this clonotype. The chain joins TRBV20-1 to TRBJ1-5; a possible D gene is TRBD1 (5 bases). The CDR3 length is 13 residues. From germline, CDR1 is DFQATT and CDR2 SNEGSKA (reference sequence). V lost 1 base, J lost 5 bases, and 9 bases lay in between. The CDR3 bases are TGCAGTGCTAGAGCTCGGGGGTATCAGCCCCAGCATTTT. It translates to CSARARGYQPQHF.

As to this clonotype: It is unclear where the CDR3 begins or ends on the DNA, so no DNA is shown, and the CDR3 is as TCRdb lists it. This chain connects TRBV5-1 to TRBJ1-1. The length of the CDR3 is 14 amino acids, counting both ends. CDR1 is SGHRS and CDR2 is YFSETQ in the germline V gene. The CDR3 loop reads CASRNITSVAKAFF.

This clonotype was seen only a few times. The rearrangement joins TRBV2 to TRBJ2-5; unclear D gene. Germline CDR1 is SNHLY and CDR2 is FYNNEI. Trimming stripped 5 bases from V and 1 base from J, with 11 bases between. The CDR3 consists of 14 residues. DNA for the CDR3: TGTGCCAGCAGTCCTGATGAGCCCCAAGAGACCCAGTACTTC. Protein: CASSPDEPQETQYF.

The chain links TRBV20-1 to TRBJ2-5, with D possibly TRBD1 on 6 matching bases. Germline CDR1 reads DFQATT; CDR2 reads SNEGSKA (reference sequence). V dropped 0 bases and J dropped 4 bases, with 15 bases sitting between them. The CDR3 is 15 amino acids. Here the CDR3 reads CSARDPAGEGETQYF. CDR3 sequence (DNA): TGCAGTGCTAGAGATCCCGCAGGGGAAGGAGAGACCCAGTACTTC.

The V and J genes are TRBV7-2 and TRBJ2-6, with no clear D. V was shortened by 5 bases and J by 4 bases, with 12 bases between the two germline ends. Germline loops: CDR1 SGHTA, CDR2 FQGNSA. The CDR3 extends over 15 amino acids. CDR3 sequence (DNA): TGTGCCAGCAGCCCGGAACCCGCCGGGGCCAACGTCCTGACTTTC. Translation: CASSPEPAGANVLTF.

This clonotype was seen a handful of times. This sequence joins TRBV4-3 and TRBJ1-3; a possible D gene is TRBD1 (6 bases). The length of the CDR3 is 16 residues. The ends were cut back, 1 base at V and 4 bases at J, with 14 bases in the middle. Germline CDR1 reads LGHNA; CDR2 reads YSLEER. As DNA, the CDR3 is TGCGCCAGCAGCCAAGGCTTGGTGGGGGGCGGAAACACCATATATTTT. Translated, it gives CASSQGLVGGGNTIYF.

This clonotype was seen more than once but under ten times. The chain uses TRBV5-1 and TRBJ2-3; D ambiguous. V was shortened by 4 bases and J by 1 base, with 13 bases between the two germline ends. This CDR3 comprises 15 residues. CDR1 and CDR2 from the germline V gene are SGHRS and YFSETQ. The CDR3 nucleotides read TGCGCCAGCAGCCGTCAGGCATATGGCACAGATACGCAGTATTTT. Its protein is CASSRQAYGTDTQYF. The full variable domain, rest sourced from reference TRBV5-1 and TRBJ2-3, is KAGVTQTPRYLIKTRGQQVTLSCSPISGHRSVSWYQQTPGQGLQFLFEYFSETQRNKGNFPGRFSGRQFSNSRSEMNVSTLELGDSALYLCASSRQAYGTDTQYFGPGTRLTVL.

The V and J genes are TRBV4-1 and TRBJ1-2, with TRBD1 as a possible D gene (6 bases). CDR1 and CDR2 from the germline V gene are MGHRA and YSYEKL. The length of the CDR3 is 16 residues. Trimming left V 1 base short and J 7 bases short, with 19 bases between. CDR3 in amino acids: CASSQGSVRGGPGYTF. The CDR3 DNA reads TGCGCCAGCAGCCAAGGGTCAGTCAGGGGCGGACCTGGCTACACCTTC.

This chain uses TRBV10-3 with TRBJ1-5, with D possibly TRBD1 on 6 matching bases. The CDR3 spans 11 residues. The ends were cut back, 11 bases at V and 10 bases at J, with 15 bases in the middle. Germline lookup yields CDR1 ENHRY and CDR2 SYGVKD. CDR3 residues: CASRGGGPQHF. The CDR3 DNA sequence: TGTGCCTCCAGGGGAGGGGGACCCCAGCATTTT.

Only a few counts were recorded for this clonotype. The V call is TRBV5-1, the J call TRBJ2-2; no reliable D call. V was trimmed by 7 bases and J by 5 bases, leaving 18 bases between them. Germline assignment: CDR1 SGHRS and CDR2 YFSETQ. The CDR3 is made up of 15 amino acids. The CDR3 is CASGVTASPTGELFF. The CDR3 nucleotides are TGCGCCAGCGGAGTTACGGCCAGCCCTACCGGGGAGCTGTTTTTT. The full variable domain, completed using reference TRBV5-1 and TRBJ2-2, is KAGVTQTPRYLIKTRGQQVTLSCSPISGHRSVSWYQQTPGQGLQFLFEYFSETQRNKGNFPGRFSGRQFSNSRSEMNVSTLELGDSALYLCASGVTASPTGELFFGEGSRLTVL.

The table lists this clonotype with many counts. This rearrangement joins TRBV5-1 to TRBJ2-1; D might be TRBD1 (5 bases). Deletions cut 2 bases from V and 2 bases from J, with 8 bases between. CDR1 and CDR2 (germline): SGHRS, YFSETQ. The length of the CDR3 is 14 residues. CDR3 bases: TGCGCCAGCAGCTTAGGGGCCCCCTACAATGAGCAGTTCTTC. Its protein is CASSLGAPYNEQFF.

This rearrangement joins TRBV6-1 to TRBJ2-3; TRBD2 agrees at 7 bases. Germline-derived CDR1 and CDR2 are MNHNS and SASEGT. The CDR3 has 14 amino acids. V was clipped by 1 base and J by 5 bases; unmatched bases: 3. The CDR3 sequence is CASSEGWGGDTQYF. Here the CDR3 DNA reads TGTGCCAGCAGTGAAGGATGGGGGGGAGATACGCAGTATTTT.

This chain uses TRBV28 with TRBJ2-7; D possibly corresponds to TRBD2 (6 bases). CDR3 length: 12 amino acids. CDR1 MDHEN and CDR2 SYDVKM come from the germline V gene. V lost 6 bases and J lost 6, with 12 bases in between. The CDR3 DNA reads as TGTGCCAGCAGGGAAAGGAGGGGCGAGCAGTACTTC. It encodes CASRERRGEQYF.

This chain links TRBV5-5 with TRBJ1-1, with 7 bases matching TRBD1. Germline lookup yields CDR1 SGHKS and CDR2 YYEKEE (reference sequence). V gave up 0 bases and J gave up 5 bases; unmatched junction bases: 4. This CDR3 contains 14 residues. The DNA of the CDR3 is TGTGCCAGCAGCTTGGCACAGGGGATGACTGAAGCTTTCTTT. This encodes CASSLAQGMTEAFF.

The CDR3 coding sequence is TGTGCCAGCAGGGTACCGGGGGAGAGTCAGCCCCAGCATTTT. Amino acid sequence: CASRVPGESQPQHF. This chain connects TRBV6-2 or TRBV6-3 to TRBJ1-5, with a possible D match to TRBD1 (5 bases). V lost 6 bases and J lost 6, with 15 bases in between. CDR3 length: 14 amino acids. Germline loops: CDR1 MNHEY, CDR2 SVGEGT.